This TCR beta chain was documented in a study of neurological immune-mediated disorders. Whole-study results and caveats: Among expanded clones, no CDR3 amino acid sequences were shared across subjects, a pattern suggesting private repertoires in all groups.

This clonotype was seen many times. Its specificity is unknown. The CDR3 extends over 18 amino acids. The trim removed 3 bases at V and 5 bases at J, leaving 10 bases unmatched. PBMCs numbering 2 million and stored at -80 C yielded the unsorted libraries. cDNA was made by 5'RACE with 10-nucleotide random UMIs. TCRdb re-called the 5' RACE reads with MiXCR, one entry per CDR3 protein. The sample yields about 46,000 distinct CDR3 sequences, just over 3% seen once. The chain is built from TRBV12-3 or TRBV12-4 and TRBJ2-3, with TRBD2 matching over 14 bases. Sequencing input: PBMCs. The sequence came from a woman aged 45 to 65 with multiple sclerosis. CDR3 sequence: CASSFFIVGLAGEDTQYF. The CDR3 DNA reads as TGTGCCAGCAGTTTCTTTATAGTGGGACTAGCGGGAGAAGATACGCAGTATTTT.